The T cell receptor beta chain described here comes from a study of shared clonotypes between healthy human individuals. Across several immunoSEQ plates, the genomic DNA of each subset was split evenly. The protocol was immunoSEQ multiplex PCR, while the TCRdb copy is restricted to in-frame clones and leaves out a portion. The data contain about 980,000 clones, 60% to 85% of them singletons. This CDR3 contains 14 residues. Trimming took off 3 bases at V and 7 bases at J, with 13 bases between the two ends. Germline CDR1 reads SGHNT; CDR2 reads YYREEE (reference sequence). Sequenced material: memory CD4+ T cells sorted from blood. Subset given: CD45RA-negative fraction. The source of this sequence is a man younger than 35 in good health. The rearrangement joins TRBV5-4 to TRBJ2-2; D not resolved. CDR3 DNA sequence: TGTGCCAGCAGCTCTCGCTTAGAGTTCGGGGAGCTGTTTTTT. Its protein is CASSSRLEFGELFF. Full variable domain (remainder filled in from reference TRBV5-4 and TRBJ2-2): ETGVTQSPTHLIKTRGQQVTLRCSSQSGHNTVSWYQQALGQGPQFIFQYYREEENGRGNFPPRFSGLQFPNYSSELNVNALELDDSALYLCASSSRLEFGELFFGEGSRLTVL.